Reported below is one T cell receptor (beta chain). Its antigen is not known. These data originate in a study of pediatric ulcerative colitis. Whole-study results and caveats: Clonal expansions reduced rectal repertoire diversity in acute severe colitis. A couple of rectal CDR3 clonotypes occurred in all ulcerative colitis patients.

V shed 3 bases and J shed 8 bases, with 19 bases lying between them. CDR3 length: 15 amino acids. Per the germline V gene, CDR1 is GTSNPN and CDR2 is SVGIG (reference sequence). Method: immunoSEQ multiplex PCR; TCRdb's copy keeps in-frame clones and lacks some. The profile shows 64,000 or so clones, 77% of them singletons. The sample consisted of blood. The chain carries TRBV30 and TRBJ1-4; D not resolved. The source is a boy aged 5-17 years with moderate ulcerative colitis. CDR3 residues: CAWREAISPVEKLFF. The CDR3 bases are TGTGCCTGGAGAGAGGCGATCAGTCCCGTCGAAAAACTGTTTTTT. The whole variable domain, remainder taken from reference TRBV30 and TRBJ1-4, is SQTIHQWPATLVQPVGSPLSLECTVEGTSNPNLYWYRQAAGRGLQLLFYSVGIGQISSEVPQNLSASRPQDRQFILSSKKLLLSDSGFYLCAWREAISPVEKLFFGSGTQLSVL.